This T cell receptor (beta chain) was observed in a study of human T cells and chemical hapten exposure. Across the study: Read at 6 days, the patch tests placed 0.01% DPC on the upper back.

This sample's time point: pre-sensitization, week 0. Treatment reported: therapeutic diphenylcyclopropenone sensitization with weekly scalp DPC. Individual cDNA molecules in this library carried unique molecular identifiers. Study processing details: Per-sample TCR counts ranged from about 23,224 to 690,600, median roughly 96,000. One entry per CDR3 protein, called by TCRdb with MiXCR from the RACE reads. The V and J calls, along with clone size, are taken from TCRdb and not from the paper's own processing. Among 150,000 to 200,000 distinct CDR3 sequences listed, roughly 30% were seen once. A few counts support this clonotype. Specimen: whole blood, collected in connection with sensitization to the hapten diphenylcyclopropenone (DPC). The clonotype comes from a woman aged 25 to 39 with alopecia areata. Some clones in this sample may be carry-over from other donors' samples.

Here the CDR3 DNA reads TGTGCCAGCATGAGGACAGGGCCTGAAGCTTTCTTT. It translates to CASMRTGPEAFF. This chain uses TRBV2 with TRBJ1-1, with 8 bases lining up with TRBD1. CDR1 and CDR2 (germline): SNHLY, FYNNEI. With 7 bases clipped from V and 6 bases from J, the junction kept 4 bases outside the gene matches. The CDR3 spans 12 residues. Full variable domain (missing parts from reference TRBV2 and TRBJ1-1): EPEVTQTPSHQVTQMGQEVILRCVPISNHLYFYWYRQILGQKVEFLVSFYNNEISEKSEIFDDQFSVERPDGSNFTLKIRSTKLEDSAMYFCASMRTGPEAFFGQGTRLTVV.